Below are 3 T cell receptor beta chains sequenced from a single sample in a study of blood T cell repertoires in COVID-19. Here immunoSEQ multiplex PCR was the method, and the copy in TCRdb shows in-frame clones only, minus some. Found here are about 220,000 clones, 83% of them singletons; the top ten hold around 4.6%. Source material: PBMCs or T cells enriched from blood (not recorded which). These receptors were taken from a woman aged 45-65 years who had been exposed to COVID-19.

The CDR3 is CASSRERYTQYF. The CDR3 DNA sequence: TGTGCCAGCAGCCGGGAAAGGTATACGCAGTATTTT. This sequence joins TRBV12-3 or TRBV12-4 and TRBJ2-3; perhaps TRBD2 as D (5 bases). V was trimmed by 6 bases and J by 7 bases, leaving 11 bases between them. CDR3 length equals 12 residues.

This rearrangement joins TRBV5-5 to TRBJ1-5; the D gene is possibly TRBD1 (6 bases). There are 16 residues in the CDR3. Between the trimmed V and J ends, which lost 3 bases and 6 bases, there was a span of 19 bases. CDR1 and CDR2 from the germline V gene are SGHKS and YYEKEE (reference sequence). The chain's CDR3 is CASSSHPTGMSQPQHF. The CDR3 DNA follows: TGTGCCAGCAGCTCACACCCCACAGGGATGAGTCAGCCCCAGCATTTT.

This clone came up a few times. The chain carries TRBV6-2 or TRBV6-3 and TRBJ2-7; D is unclear. Trimming removed 2 bases at V and 0 bases at J, with 5 bases between. CDR1 and CDR2 from the germline V gene are MNHEY and SVGEGT. The CDR3 is 13 amino acids. The CDR3 loop reads CASSYGPSYEQYF. In nucleotides, the CDR3 is TGTGCCAGCAGTTACGGGCCCTCCTACGAGCAGTACTTC.